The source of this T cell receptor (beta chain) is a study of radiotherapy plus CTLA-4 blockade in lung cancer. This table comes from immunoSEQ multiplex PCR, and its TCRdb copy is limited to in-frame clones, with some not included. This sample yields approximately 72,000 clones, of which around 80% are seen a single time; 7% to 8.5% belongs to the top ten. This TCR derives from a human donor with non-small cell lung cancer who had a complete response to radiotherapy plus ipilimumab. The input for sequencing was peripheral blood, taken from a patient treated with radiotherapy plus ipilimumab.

The CDR3 spells CASSEGALKDEQYF. The CDR3 bases are TGTGCCAGCAGTGAAGGGGCCCTAAAAGACGAGCAGTACTTC. This chain uses TRBV2 with TRBJ2-7; no definite D call. Germline V CDR1 and CDR2: SNHLY, FYNNEI. This CDR3 contains 14 residues. Trimming cost V 1 base and J 5 bases, with 12 bases left between them.